Listed below are T cell receptor beta chains from one sample, sequenced in a study of blood T cell repertoires in COVID-19. Here immunoSEQ multiplex PCR was the method, and the copy in TCRdb shows in-frame clones only, minus some. This table holds about 130,000 clones, 88% found once. The sequenced sample consisted of peripheral blood. Every receptor here comes from a man in his forties or fifties with acute or convalescent COVID-19. The CDR3 runs from the conserved cysteine through the conserved F or W. The D gene is left open where the match is weak. Not every row has a clone size; where given, it reads once, few, many or a size class.

TRBV12-3/TRBV12-4	NA	TRBJ1-5	NA	CASSLTGEGPQHF	TGTGCCAGCAGTTTGACAGGAGAGGGACCCCAGCATTTT
TRBV14	NA	TRBJ1-6	NA	CASSQEAGTVNSPLHF	TGTGCCAGCAGCCAAGAAGCTGGAACAGTTAATTCACCCCTCCACTTT
TRBV7-9	NA	TRBJ2-4	TRBD2	CASSSRRGEANIQYF	TGTGCCAGCAGCTCCAGGCGGGGGGAGGCCAACATTCAGTACTTC
TRBV19	NA	TRBJ1-1	NA	CASSRNSRSDTEAFF	TGTGCCAGTAGTAGGAACAGCCGTTCAGACACTGAAGCTTTCTTT
TRBV6-2/TRBV6-3	NA	TRBJ1-1	TRBD1	CASSWRGQGFTEAFF	TGTGCCAGCAGTTGGCGGGGACAGGGGTTTACTGAAGCTTTCTTT
TRBV5-1	once	TRBJ1-1	NA	CASRRRVGDTEAFF	TGCGCCAGCAGACGGAGGGTAGGTGACACTGAAGCTTTCTTT
TRBV4-2	NA	TRBJ1-2	NA	CASSQGPLSYGYTF	TGTGCCAGCAGCCAAGGCCCACTATCTTATGGCTACACCTTC
TRBV19	NA	TRBJ1-3	NA	CASSIGSGNTIYF	TGTGCCAGTAGTATCGGCTCTGGAAACACCATATATTTT
TRBV16	NA	TRBJ2-2	NA	CASSQWLANTGELFF	TGTGCCAGCAGCCAATGGCTAGCGAACACCGGGGAGCTGTTTTTT
TRBV5-4	NA	TRBJ1-4	NA	CASSPVMVLVSEKLFF	TGTGCCAGCAGCCCGGTGATGGTCCTGGTTTCTGAAAAACTGTTTTTT
TRBV6-5	NA	TRBJ2-2	TRBD2	CASSYSLAGVGELFF	TGTGCCAGCAGTTACTCGCTAGCGGGAGTCGGGGAGCTGTTTTTT
TRBV10-2	NA	TRBJ2-2	TRBD1	CAIWDRLGGELFF	TGCGCCATCTGGGACAGGCTCGGCGGGGAGCTGTTTTTT
TRBV5-1	NA	TRBJ2-7	TRBD1	CASSLGDRDYEQYF	TGCGCCAGCAGCTTGGGGGACAGGGATTACGAGCAGTACTTC
TRBV3-1/TRBV3-2	NA	TRBJ1-2	NA	CASSLQGSGFLGGYTF	TGTGCCAGCAGCTTACAGGGATCAGGTTTTTTAGGTGGCTACACCTTC
TRBV5-1	NA	TRBJ1-2	TRBD1	CASSLLGGEGYTF	TGCGCCAGCAGCTTGCTAGGGGGCGAAGGCTACACCTTC
TRBV19	NA	TRBJ1-1	NA	CASKAWTAQNTEAFF	TGTGCCAGTAAAGCCTGGACAGCTCAGAACACTGAAGCTTTCTTT
TRBV10-2	NA	TRBJ1-1	NA	CASSENGGEAFF	TGCGCCAGCAGTGAGAACGGGGGAGAAGCTTTCTTT
TRBV27	NA	TRBJ2-1	NA	CASSLTGASYNEQFF	TGTGCCAGCAGTTTGACGGGAGCGTCCTACAATGAGCAGTTCTTC
TRBV7-2	NA	TRBJ2-1	TRBD1	CASRMTGGASEQFF	TGTGCCAGCAGGATGACAGGGGGAGCGAGTGAGCAGTTCTTC
TRBV5-1	NA	TRBJ1-2	NA	CASSGPQKNYGYTF	TGCGCCAGCAGCGGGCCCCAGAAGAACTATGGCTACACCTTC
TRBV5-1	NA	TRBJ1-3	NA	CASSFSAGGNTIYF	TGCGCCAGCAGCTTCTCCGCCGGTGGAAACACCATATATTTT
TRBV5-6	few	TRBJ1-1	NA	CASSPNWNTEAFF	TGTGCCAGCAGCCCCAATTGGAACACTGAAGCTTTCTTT
TRBV20-1	NA	TRBJ1-1	NA	CSASPGTEAFF	TGCAGTGCTAGCCCCGGGACAGAAGCTTTCTTT
TRBV5-6	NA	TRBJ2-3	TRBD2	CASSLGRASGSYTQYF	TGTGCCAGCAGCTTGGGGCGGGCTAGCGGCTCGTATACGCAGTATTTT
TRBV19	NA	TRBJ1-4	NA	CASSIGNEKLFF	TGTGCCAGTAGTATCGGGAATGAAAAACTGTTTTTT
TRBV6-6	NA	TRBJ2-3	NA	CASTLTGGRTDTQYF	TGTGCCAGCACCCTGACAGGCGGTAGAACAGATACGCAGTATTTT
TRBV30	few	TRBJ1-2	NA	CAWSTGNYGYTF	TGTGCCTGGAGTACAGGAAACTATGGCTACACCTTC
TRBV5-1	NA	TRBJ1-6	NA	CASSLAGRGARSPLHF	TGCGCCAGCAGCTTGGCCGGGAGGGGCGCCAGATCACCCCTCCACTTT
TRBV28	NA	TRBJ1-3	NA	CASIQGSGNTIYF	TGTGCCAGCATCCAGGGGTCTGGAAACACCATATATTTT
TRBV9	NA	TRBJ2-7	TRBD2	CASSLGTSGRTYEQYF	TGTGCCAGCAGCCTGGGGACTAGCGGGAGAACCTACGAGCAGTACTTC
TRBV29-1	NA	TRBJ1-1	TRBD1	CSAMGQTTEAFF	TGCAGCGCTATGGGACAGACCACTGAAGCTTTCTTT
TRBV5-1	NA	TRBJ1-1	NA	CASSLQTGLTEAFF	TGCGCCAGCAGCCTCCAGACAGGCCTGACTGAAGCTTTCTTT
TRBV5-4	NA	TRBJ1-6	TRBD1	CASTTGTGATRRSPLHF	TGTGCCAGCACCACCGGGACAGGGGCCACCCGGCGTTCACCCCTCCACTTT
TRBV11-2	once	TRBJ2-1	NA	CASSLQNNEQFF	TGTGCCAGCAGCTTACAGAACAATGAGCAGTTCTTC
TRBV7-6	NA	TRBJ1-2	TRBD1	CASSLEQGPGHYGYTF	TGTGCCAGCAGCCTCGAACAGGGGCCCGGTCACTATGGCTACACCTTC
TRBV30	NA	TRBJ1-1	NA	CACRVTEAFF	TGTGCCTGCAGGGTCACTGAAGCTTTCTTT
TRBV9	NA	TRBJ1-1	NA	CASSPGWEMNTEAFF	TGTGCCAGCAGCCCGGGGTGGGAAATGAACACTGAAGCTTTCTTT
TRBV7-2	NA	TRBJ1-2	NA	CASSLVGPGYGYTF	TGTGCCAGCAGCTTAGTCGGCCCGGGCTATGGCTACACCTTC
TRBV4-1	NA	TRBJ2-7	NA	CASSQDYGYEQYF	TGCGCCAGCAGCCAAGATTACGGGTACGAGCAGTACTTC
TRBV28	NA	TRBJ1-1	NA	CATLPGKTEAFF	TGTGCCACATTACCAGGGAAAACTGAAGCTTTCTTT
TRBV7-9	NA	TRBJ2-5	NA	CASSLGGYGTQYF	TGTGCCAGCAGCTTAGGAGGGTACGGGACCCAGTACTTC
TRBV6-5	NA	TRBJ2-7	NA	CASSSTGKSYEQYF	TGTGCCAGCAGCAGTACAGGGAAAAGCTACGAGCAGTACTTC
TRBV4-2	NA	TRBJ2-1	TRBD2	CASSLSGSSYNEQFF	TGTGCCAGCAGCCTTAGCGGGAGCTCCTACAATGAGCAGTTCTTC
TRBV7-9	NA	TRBJ1-4	NA	CASRQGTNEKLFF	TGTGCCAGCAGACAGGGAACTAATGAAAAACTGTTTTTT
TRBV18	once	TRBJ2-5	TRBD1	CASSKDRGQETQYF	TGTGCCAGCTCAAAAGACAGGGGACAAGAGACCCAGTACTTC
TRBV28	NA	TRBJ2-7	TRBD2	CASSRRSGRGYEQYF	TGTGCCAGCAGTCGGCGTAGCGGGAGAGGGTACGAGCAGTACTTC
TRBV7-2	NA	TRBJ2-3	TRBD2	CASSLTSGGAAGTQYF	TGTGCCAGCAGCCTGACTAGCGGGGGGGCCGCGGGTACGCAGTATTTT
TRBV5-6	NA	TRBJ2-2	NA	CASSSETATGELFF	TGTGCCAGCAGCTCGGAGACAGCCACCGGGGAGCTGTTTTTT
TRBV5-1	NA	TRBJ1-4	TRBD1	CASSSDRGYEKLFF	TGCGCCAGCAGCTCAGACAGGGGCTATGAAAAACTGTTTTTT
TRBV7-8	NA	TRBJ1-1	NA	CASSLVRGAFF	TGTGCCAGCAGCCTCGTAAGAGGAGCTTTCTTT
TRBV12-3/TRBV12-4	NA	TRBJ1-1	NA	CASSFARNPEAFF	TGTGCCAGCAGTTTCGCCAGGAACCCTGAAGCTTTCTTT
TRBV9	NA	TRBJ1-1	NA	CASSVTGRNTEAFF	TGTGCCAGCAGCGTAACAGGGAGGAACACTGAAGCTTTCTTT
TRBV5-4	NA	TRBJ1-1	TRBD1	CASSLRQGGGTEAFF	TGTGCCAGCAGCCTCCGACAGGGGGGTGGCACTGAAGCTTTCTTT
TRBV11-2	NA	TRBJ2-7	NA	CATLRRGQTYEQYF	TGTGCCACCCTCCGGAGGGGGCAGACCTACGAGCAGTACTTC
TRBV11-2	NA	TRBJ1-1	NA	CASSPGVGTEAFF	TGTGCCAGCAGCCCGGGGGTGGGCACTGAAGCTTTCTTT